This T cell receptor (beta chain) was retrieved from a study of shared clonotypes between healthy human individuals. Positive CCR7 selection of CD45RO-negative cells yielded the naive CD8 cells, and terminally differentiated effector memory CD45RA+ cells were excluded. Recent vaccinations or acute infections were absent in the healthy HIV-negative adult donors. Generated by immunoSEQ multiplex PCR, the TCRdb table keeps only in-frame clones and is missing some. The sample consists of 600,000 or so clones, 98% of them appearing once. CDR3 size: 15 residues. Germline CDR1 and CDR2: SNHLY and FYNNEI. Trimming removed 7 bases from V and 1 base from J, with 15 bases in between. Study results and caveats: Non-shared clonotypes had lower generation probabilities than those shared by all four donors. The naive CD4 repertoires of a few donors were compared, and roughly 5% of clonotypes were shared.

In the case of this clone: The target antigen is unknown.

The gene calls are TRBV2 and TRBJ2-3; a possible D gene is TRBD2 (5 bases). This receptor was identified in a young man in good health. Sequenced sample: naive CD8+ T cells sorted from blood. The CDR3 DNA is TGTGCCAGCACCCGAGAGGGCCGACGCACAGATACGCAGTATTTT. Its translation is CASTREGRRTDTQYF.